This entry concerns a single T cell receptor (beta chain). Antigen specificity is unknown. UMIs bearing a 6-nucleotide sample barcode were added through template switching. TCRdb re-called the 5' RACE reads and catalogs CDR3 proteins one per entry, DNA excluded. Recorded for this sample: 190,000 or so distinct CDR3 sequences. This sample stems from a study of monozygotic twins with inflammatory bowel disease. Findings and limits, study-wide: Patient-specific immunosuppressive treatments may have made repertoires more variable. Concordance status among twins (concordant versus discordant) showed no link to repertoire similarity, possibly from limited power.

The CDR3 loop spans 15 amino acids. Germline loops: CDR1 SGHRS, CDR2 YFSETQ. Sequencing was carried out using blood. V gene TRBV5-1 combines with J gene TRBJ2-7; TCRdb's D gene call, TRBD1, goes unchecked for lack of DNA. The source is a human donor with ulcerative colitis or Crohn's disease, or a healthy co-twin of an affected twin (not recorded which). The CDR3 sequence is CASSHPGTGVYEQYF.